Presented here are 18 T cell receptor beta chains from one specimen sequenced in a study of blood T cell repertoires in COVID-19. TCRdb's table, derived via immunoSEQ multiplex PCR, lists solely in-frame clones and lacks some. The repertoire holds around 180,000 clones, with roughly 83% as singletons. The sequenced sample was PBMCs or T cells enriched from blood (not recorded which). Source of these receptors: a woman under 40 who had recovered from COVID-19.

The CDR3 here is CATMETKLAKNIQYF. The CDR3 region has the DNA TGTGCCACAATGGAAACTAAGTTGGCCAAAAACATTCAGTACTTC. The J gene is TRBJ2-4, the V gene TRBV15; D not certain. Trimming pared 9 bases from V and 1 base from J, leaving 16 bases between. CDR3 length: 15 residues. CDR1 and CDR2 from the germline V gene are LNHNV and YYDKDF (reference sequence).

The CDR3 coding sequence is TGTGCCCTACGATCCACGGGACTAGCTGGTGAGCAGTTCTTC. Amino acid sequence: CALRSTGLAGEQFF. The genes are TRBV28 and TRBJ2-1; TRBD2 matches at 9 bases. The V gene's germline CDR1 is MDHEN and CDR2 SYDVKM. This CDR3 has 14 residues. V lost 11 bases and J lost 9; bases outside the gene matches: 14.

This clone occurred once. The CDR3 here is CASSALTLNTEAFF. CDR3 coding DNA: TGTGCCAGCAGTGCCTTGACATTGAACACTGAAGCTTTCTTT. The chain couples TRBV2 to TRBJ1-1; D is unresolved. The CDR3 runs 14 residues. The germline V gene has CDR1 SNHLY and CDR2 FYNNEI. V was cut by 4 bases and J by 0 bases, with 9 bases left in between.

A few counts support this clone. V usage is TRBV7-2 and J usage is TRBJ1-1, with D unclear. The V end was cut by 1 base, the J end by 10 bases, with 13 bases between. The CDR3 has 13 amino acids. CDR1 is SGHTA, CDR2 FQGNSA, per germline. CDR3 bases: TGTGCCAGCAGCTTAGACGGGAAGCGCCGAGCTTTCTTT. Amino acids: CASSLDGKRRAFF.

This sequence joins TRBV6-5 and TRBJ2-7; tentatively, D is TRBD1 (6 bases). Trimming removed 6 bases from V and 3 bases from J, with 18 bases in between. CDR3 size: 15 residues. Germline CDR1 and CDR2: MNHEY and SVGAGI. The CDR3 reads CASRARTAALYEQYF. CDR3 DNA sequence: TGTGCCAGCAGAGCGAGGACAGCGGCACTCTACGAGCAGTACTTC.

This clone was picked up a small number of times. The J gene is TRBJ1-6, the V gene TRBV19; TRBD1 might be the D (5 bases). The CDR3 runs 17 residues. Germline V gene sequence: CDR1 LNHDA, CDR2 SQIVND (reference sequence). Trimming took off 1 base at V and 8 bases at J, with 18 bases between the two ends. The chain's CDR3 is CASSIVGQPQGDSPLHF. CDR3 DNA: TGTGCCAGTAGTATAGTTGGACAACCTCAGGGTGATTCACCCCTCCACTTT.

This chain joins TRBV7-2 and TRBJ2-1; TRBD2 matches at 12 bases. Trimming cost V 5 bases and J 9 bases; bases outside gene matches: 11. Per germline, CDR1 SGHTA and CDR2 FQGNSA. The CDR3 spans 16 residues. In DNA, the CDR3 is TGTGCCAGCAGCCCGCGCCGACTAGCGGGAGCTGGTGAGCAGTTCTTC. It yields the protein CASSPRRLAGAGEQFF.

The rearrangement joins TRBV29-1 to TRBJ2-7; 12 nucleotides align to TRBD1. V was clipped by 7 bases and J by 0 bases; unmatched bases: 13. Germline V gives CDR1 SQVTM, CDR2 ANQGSEA. The CDR3 extends over 17 amino acids. CDR3 amino acids: CSAGEGQGAVGSYEQYF. The DNA for the CDR3 is TGCAGCGCCGGGGAGGGACAGGGGGCCGTAGGCTCCTACGAGCAGTACTTC.

The chain combines TRBV4-1 with TRBJ2-1; D perhaps matches TRBD2 (5 bases). V was pared by 2 bases and J by 7 bases, with 15 bases between. The CDR3 has 15 residues. The V gene's germline CDR1 is MGHRA and CDR2 YSYEKL. The DNA for the CDR3 is TGCGCCAGCAGCCAAATAGGAGGTTTTGTAAATGAGCAGTTCTTC. It specifies CASSQIGGFVNEQFF.

The chain is built from TRBV5-8 and TRBJ2-3; possible D gene TRBD2, 5 bases. This CDR3 has 14 residues. With 7 bases removed from V and 3 bases from J, the gap between germline ends came to 15 bases. Germline CDR1 SGHTS, CDR2 YDEGEE. CDR3 nucleotide sequence: TGTGCCAGCTTTTCCGGGATCACAACAGATACGCAGTATTTT. Encoded protein: CASFSGITTDTQYF.

The chain is built from TRBV19 and TRBJ1-1, with a weak D call TRBD1 (5 bases). Trimming left V 5 bases short and J 6 bases short, with 19 bases between. CDR1 is LNHDA, CDR2 SQIVND, per germline (reference sequence). This CDR3 contains 15 residues. CDR3 DNA sequence: TGTGCCAGTAGTTCCCGCCCGGACATCCACCCTGAAGCTTTCTTT. It translates to CASSSRPDIHPEAFF.

The rearrangement uses TRBV19 and TRBJ2-1; 9 positions agree with TRBD2. Germline V CDR1 and CDR2: LNHDA, SQIVND (reference sequence). CDR3 length equals 14 residues. V dropped 4 bases and J dropped 9; count of bases not matched to a gene: 7. The CDR3 here is CASSKSSGTSEQFF. The DNA for the CDR3 is TGTGCCAGTAGTAAGTCTAGCGGGACGAGTGAGCAGTTCTTC.

The CDR3 DNA reads TGTGCCAGTTCCATCGGGTCGGGGGTCAGAAATGAGCAGTTCTTC. This encodes CASSIGSGVRNEQFF. V is TRBV19 and J is TRBJ2-1; a possible D gene is TRBD2 (6 bases). The CDR3 covers 15 residues. V dropped 8 bases and J dropped 7 bases, with 21 bases sitting between them. Germline values: CDR1 LNHDA, CDR2 SQIVND (reference sequence).

The chain employs TRBV19 and TRBJ1-5; 9 positions agree with TRBD1. The CDR3 contains 19 residues. V gave up 6 bases and J gave up 0 bases; unmatched junction bases: 15. Germline-derived CDR1 and CDR2 are LNHDA and SQIVND (reference sequence). CDR3 DNA sequence: TGTGCCAGTAGCCCTTCTCCCTGGGGGACAGGGTCTAGCAATCAGCCCCAGCATTTT. Amino acids: CASSPSPWGTGSSNQPQHF.

The rearrangement links TRBV5-1 to TRBJ1-6, with unresolved D. CDR1 and CDR2 (germline): SGHRS, YFSETQ. This CDR3 is built from 14 residues. With 2 bases removed from V and 8 bases from J, the gap between germline ends came to 11 bases. This CDR3 reads CASSFIVFHSPLHF. The DNA of the CDR3 is TGCGCCAGCAGCTTTATCGTTTTCCATTCACCCCTCCACTTT.

The chain links TRBV30 to TRBJ1-1; 10 bases agree with TRBD1. The CDR3 consists of 14 residues. Germline lookup yields CDR1 GTSNPN and CDR2 SVGIG (reference sequence). V was pared by 2 bases and J by 5 bases, with 5 bases of the junction left unmatched. CDR3 sequence: CAWSTGTGVTEAFF. The CDR3 DNA sequence: TGTGCCTGGAGTACCGGGACAGGGGTAACTGAAGCTTTCTTT.

A single count supports this clone. A junction boundary mismatches the germline segment, possibly from a read error. J is TRBJ2-2 and V is TRBV9, with a tentative D call TRBD2 (5 bases). The CDR3 has 16 amino acids. The germline CDR1 and CDR2 sequences are SGDLS and YYNGEE. The CDR3 loop is CASSSRTGSNTGELFF. Here the CDR3 DNA reads TGTGCCAGCAGCTCTCGGACCGGGTCCAACACCGGGGAACTGTTTTTT.

The rearrangement joins TRBV18 to TRBJ2-5; TRBD1 matches at 9 bases. Trimming took 8 bases from V and 2 from J; bases not matched to a gene: 9. CDR1 and CDR2 from the germline V gene are KGHSH and LQKENI. The CDR3 has 15 residues. The CDR3 sequence: CASRTGQGAQETQYF. The CDR3 nucleotides are TGTGCCAGCCGGACGGGACAGGGCGCTCAAGAGACCCAGTACTTC.